This T cell receptor (beta chain) was identified in a study of blood T cell repertoires in COVID-19. For the study at large: COVID-19 samples from acute and convalescent phases originated in the United States, Italy and Spain.

Method: immunoSEQ multiplex PCR; TCRdb's copy keeps in-frame clones and lacks some. The table lists some 150,000 clones, about three quarters of them singletons. Germline V gene sequence: CDR1 SGHTA, CDR2 FQGNSA. V was shortened by 5 bases and J by 0 bases, with 16 bases between the two germline ends. CDR3 length: 16 amino acids. The sample taken for sequencing was peripheral blood. This chain connects TRBV7-2 to TRBJ1-2, with D perhaps matching TRBD1 (5 bases). The origin of this receptor is a woman aged 80 or over with active or convalescent COVID-19. The CDR3 nucleotides are TGTGCCAGCAGCCAAGATTGGCAGGGTGCTAACTATGGCTACACCTTC. It encodes CASSQDWQGANYGYTF. The whole variable domain, remainder taken from reference TRBV7-2 and TRBJ1-2, is GAGVSQSPSNKVTEKGKDVELRCDPISGHTALYWYRQSLGQGLEFLIYFQGNSAPDKSGLPSDRFSAERTGGSVSTLTIQRTQQEDSAVYLCASSQDWQGANYGYTFGSGTRLTVV.